These 8 T cell receptor beta chains came from one sample sequenced in a study of blood T cell repertoires in COVID-19. Profiling relied on immunoSEQ multiplex PCR, and the TCRdb table lists in-frame clones only, not all of them. The profile covers about 320,000 clones, with about 82% appearing a single time and just over 7% taken by the ten largest. Specimen: peripheral blood. The receptors shown here come from a human donor in a cohort sampled during active COVID-19.

The table lists this clone with a few counts. This rearrangement joins TRBV7-2 to TRBJ2-2, with 9 positions matching TRBD1. The J segment lost 7 bases and the V segment lost 6 bases, leaving 15 bases of the junction unmatched. Looked up from germline, CDR1 is SGHTA and CDR2 is FQGNSA. The CDR3 spans 17 residues. Here the CDR3 DNA reads TGTGCCAGCAGGGTTCCTAAAAGGACAGGGGCGAACGGGGAGCTGTTTTTT. Translated, it gives CASRVPKRTGANGELFF.

The rearrangement links TRBV6-1 to TRBJ2-7; 7 bases map to TRBD2. Germline trimming cut 1 base from V and 3 bases from J; bases unmatched to any gene: 12. CDR1 is MNHNS and CDR2 is SASEGT in the germline V gene. The CDR3 loop spans 17 amino acids. CDR3 sequence: CASSEGLAEHYHYEQYF. The DNA for the CDR3 is TGTGCCAGCAGTGAAGGTCTAGCGGAGCACTACCACTACGAGCAGTACTTC.

This clone was recorded at least ten times. This chain uses TRBV30 with TRBJ1-2; D not resolved. The CDR3 totals 13 residues. V was pared by 2 bases and J by 4 bases, with 11 bases between. Germline values: CDR1 GTSNPN, CDR2 SVGIG (reference sequence). Here the CDR3 DNA reads TGTGCCTGGAGTCACACAGCCGGCTATGGCTACACCTTC. Its translation is CAWSHTAGYGYTF.

The rearrangement uses TRBV19 and TRBJ1-5, with 8 bases that match TRBD1. Germline trimming cut 2 bases from V and 0 bases from J; bases unmatched to any gene: 3. Germline V lookup: CDR1 LNHDA, CDR2 SQIVND (reference sequence). This CDR3 region has 16 residues. The CDR3 DNA sequence: TGTGCCAGTAGTATAAGGACAGGGAATAGCAATCAGCCCCAGCATTTT. As protein: CASSIRTGNSNQPQHF.

The V and J genes are TRBV5-6 and TRBJ1-1; 7 bases line up with TRBD1. CDR1 is SGHDT, CDR2 YYEEEE, per germline. The CDR3 consists of 16 residues. J lost 3 bases, V lost 0 bases, and 8 bases had no gene match. CDR3 bases: TGTGCCAGCAGCTTGGTAGGGGGCTATACGGACACTGAAGCTTTCTTT. It specifies CASSLVGGYTDTEAFF.

The J gene is TRBJ2-7, the V gene TRBV5-1, with TRBD1 matching 8 bases. Germline loops: CDR1 SGHRS, CDR2 YFSETQ. V was clipped by 0 bases and J by 3 bases; unmatched bases: 2. There are 14 residues in the CDR3. CDR3 nucleotide sequence: TGCGCCAGCAGCTTGGATACAGGGGGCTACGAGCAGTACTTC. As protein: CASSLDTGGYEQYF.

The chain combines TRBV27 with TRBJ1-2, with 7 nucleotides matching TRBD1. Germline assignment: CDR1 MNHEY and CDR2 SMNVEV (reference sequence). V lost 2 bases and J lost 4; bases outside the gene matches: 7. The CDR3 length is 15 residues. The CDR3 sequence is CASSLAQGGGYGYTF. The CDR3, as DNA: TGTGCCAGCAGTTTAGCCCAGGGGGGAGGCTATGGCTACACCTTC.

The rearrangement links TRBV4-1 to TRBJ1-1; D not certain. Germline CDR1 and CDR2: MGHRA and YSYEKL. CDR3 length: 16 amino acids. Trimming shortened V by 2 bases and J by 0 bases, and 13 bases separated the two germline ends. The CDR3: CASSQLDDDLNTEAFF. DNA of the CDR3: TGCGCCAGCAGCCAACTCGATGATGACTTGAACACTGAAGCTTTCTTT.